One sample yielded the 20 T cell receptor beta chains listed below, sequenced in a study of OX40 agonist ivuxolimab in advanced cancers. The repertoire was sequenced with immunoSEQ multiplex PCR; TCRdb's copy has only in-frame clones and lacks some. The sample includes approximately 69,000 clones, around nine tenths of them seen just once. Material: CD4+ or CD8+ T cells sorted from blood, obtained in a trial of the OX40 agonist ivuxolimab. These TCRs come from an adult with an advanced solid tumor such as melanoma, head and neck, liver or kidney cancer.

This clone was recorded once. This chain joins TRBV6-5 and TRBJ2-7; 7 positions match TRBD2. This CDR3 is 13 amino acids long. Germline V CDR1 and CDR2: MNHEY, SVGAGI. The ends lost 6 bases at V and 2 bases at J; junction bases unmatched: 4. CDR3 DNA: TGTGCCAGCAGAGGCGGGAGCGCCTACGAGCAGTACTTC. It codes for CASRGGSAYEQYF.

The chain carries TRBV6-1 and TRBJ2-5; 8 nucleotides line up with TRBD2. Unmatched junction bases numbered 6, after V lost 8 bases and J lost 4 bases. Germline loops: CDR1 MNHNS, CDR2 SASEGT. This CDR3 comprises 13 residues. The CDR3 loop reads CASSSGRGETQYF. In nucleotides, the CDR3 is TGTGCCAGCTCAAGCGGGAGAGGAGAGACCCAGTACTTC.

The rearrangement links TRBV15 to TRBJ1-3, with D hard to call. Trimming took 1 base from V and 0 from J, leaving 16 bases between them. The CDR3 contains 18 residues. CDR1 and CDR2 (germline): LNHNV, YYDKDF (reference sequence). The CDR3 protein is CATSRGAAGPTSGNTIYF. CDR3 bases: TGTGCCACCAGCAGAGGTGCAGCAGGACCGACCTCTGGAAACACCATATATTTT.

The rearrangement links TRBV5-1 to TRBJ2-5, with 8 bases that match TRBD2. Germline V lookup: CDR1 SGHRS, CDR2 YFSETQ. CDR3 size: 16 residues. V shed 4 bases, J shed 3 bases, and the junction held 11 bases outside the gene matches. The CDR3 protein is CASSPNYGGGKETQYF. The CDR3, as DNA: TGCGCCAGCAGCCCAAACTACGGCGGGGGGAAAGAGACCCAGTACTTC. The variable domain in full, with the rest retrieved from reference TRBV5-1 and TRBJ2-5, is KAGVTQTPRYLIKTRGQQVTLSCSPISGHRSVSWYQQTPGQGLQFLFEYFSETQRNKGNFPGRFSGRQFSNSRSEMNVSTLELGDSALYLCASSPNYGGGKETQYFGPGTRLLVL.

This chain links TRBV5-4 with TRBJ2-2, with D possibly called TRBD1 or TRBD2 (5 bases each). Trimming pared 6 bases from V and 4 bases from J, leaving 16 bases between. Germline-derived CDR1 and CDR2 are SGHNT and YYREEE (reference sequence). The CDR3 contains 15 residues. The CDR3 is CASTWETAGTGELFF. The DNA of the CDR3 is TGTGCCAGCACCTGGGAGACAGCCGGCACCGGGGAGCTGTTTTTT.

The CDR3 loop is CASSATGIPSYEQYF. CDR3 DNA: TGTGCCAGCAGCGCAACAGGGATCCCCTCCTACGAGCAGTACTTC. This chain uses TRBV13 with TRBJ2-7, with D perhaps TRBD1 (6 bases). The CDR3 is made up of 15 amino acids. The ends were cut back, 5 bases at V and 0 bases at J, with 14 bases in the middle. Germline loops: CDR1 PRHDT, CDR2 FYEKMQ (reference sequence).

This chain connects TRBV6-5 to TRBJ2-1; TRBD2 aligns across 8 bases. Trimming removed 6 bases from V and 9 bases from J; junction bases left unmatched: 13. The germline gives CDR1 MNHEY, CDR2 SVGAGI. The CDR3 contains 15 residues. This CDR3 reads CASSQIAGSLFEQFF. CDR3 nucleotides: TGTGCCAGCAGCCAAATAGCGGGATCTCTCTTTGAGCAGTTCTTC.

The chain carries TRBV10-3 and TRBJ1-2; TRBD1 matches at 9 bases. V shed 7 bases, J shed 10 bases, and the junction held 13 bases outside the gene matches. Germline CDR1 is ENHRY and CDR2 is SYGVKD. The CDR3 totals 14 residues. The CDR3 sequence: CAITATGGLFSYTF. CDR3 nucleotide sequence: TGTGCCATCACTGCAACAGGGGGCCTTTTTTCCTACACCTTC.

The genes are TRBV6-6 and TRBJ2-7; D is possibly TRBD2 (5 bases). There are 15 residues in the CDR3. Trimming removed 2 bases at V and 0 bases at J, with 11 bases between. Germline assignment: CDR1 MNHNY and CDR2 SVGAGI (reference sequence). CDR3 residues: CASSYEWGVSYEQYF. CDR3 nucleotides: TGTGCCAGCAGTTACGAGTGGGGAGTCTCCTACGAGCAGTACTTC.

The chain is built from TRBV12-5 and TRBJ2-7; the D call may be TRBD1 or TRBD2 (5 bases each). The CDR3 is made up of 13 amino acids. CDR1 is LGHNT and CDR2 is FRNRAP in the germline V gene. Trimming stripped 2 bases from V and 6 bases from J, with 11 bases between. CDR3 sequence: CASGLSGGGEQYF. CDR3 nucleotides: TGTGCTAGTGGTTTGTCTGGGGGTGGCGAGCAGTACTTC.

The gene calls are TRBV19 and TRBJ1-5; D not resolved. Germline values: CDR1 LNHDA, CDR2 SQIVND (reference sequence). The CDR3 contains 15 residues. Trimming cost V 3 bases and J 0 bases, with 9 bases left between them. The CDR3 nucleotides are TGTGCCAGTAGTATTGAGGGAGTTAGCAATCAGCCCCAGCATTTT. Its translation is CASSIEGVSNQPQHF.

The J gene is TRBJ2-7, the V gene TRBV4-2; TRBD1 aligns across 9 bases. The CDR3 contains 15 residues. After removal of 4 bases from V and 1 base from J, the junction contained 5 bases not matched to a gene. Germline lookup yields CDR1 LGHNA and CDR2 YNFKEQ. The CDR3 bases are TGTGCCAGCAGCCTCGACAGGGGGGGGTCCTACGAGCAGTACTTC. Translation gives CASSLDRGGSYEQYF.

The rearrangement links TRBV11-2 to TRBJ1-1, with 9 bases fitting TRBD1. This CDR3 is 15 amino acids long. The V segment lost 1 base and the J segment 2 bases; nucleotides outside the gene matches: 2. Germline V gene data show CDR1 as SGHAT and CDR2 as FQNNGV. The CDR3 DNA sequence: TGTGCCAGCAGCTTAGTACAGGGGGCAAACACTGAAGCTTTCTTT. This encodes CASSLVQGANTEAFF.

The CDR3 DNA sequence: TGTGCCAGCAGCTCCCCCTTGCGGGACCCGAAGAATGAGCAGTTCTTC. Amino acid sequence: CASSSPLRDPKNEQFF. The rearrangement links TRBV11-3 to TRBJ2-1; perhaps TRBD2 as D (6 bases). The germline CDR1 and CDR2 sequences are SGHNT and YENEEA. The CDR3 runs to 16 residues. V lost 4 bases to trimming and J lost 7 bases, with 20 bases between them. Full variable domain (missing parts from reference TRBV11-3 and TRBJ2-1): EAGVVQSPRYKIIEKKQPVAFWCNPISGHNTLYWYLQNLGQGPELLIRYENEEAVDDSQLPKDRFSAERLKGVDSTLKIQPAELGDSAVYLCASSSPLRDPKNEQFFGPGTRLTVL.

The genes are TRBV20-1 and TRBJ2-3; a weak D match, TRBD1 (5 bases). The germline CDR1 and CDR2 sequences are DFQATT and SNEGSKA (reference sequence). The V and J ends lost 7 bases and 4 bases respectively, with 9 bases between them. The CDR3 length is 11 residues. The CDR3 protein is CSGGGADTQYF. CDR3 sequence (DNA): TGCAGTGGGGGCGGCGCAGATACGCAGTATTTT.

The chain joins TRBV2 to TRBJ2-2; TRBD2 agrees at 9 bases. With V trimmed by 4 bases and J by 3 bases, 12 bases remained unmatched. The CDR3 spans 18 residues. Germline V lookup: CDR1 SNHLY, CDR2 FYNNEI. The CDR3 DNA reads TGTGCCAGCAGTGTAATAATAGCGGGAGTCTCGGACACCGGGGAGCTGTTTTTT. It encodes CASSVIIAGVSDTGELFF.

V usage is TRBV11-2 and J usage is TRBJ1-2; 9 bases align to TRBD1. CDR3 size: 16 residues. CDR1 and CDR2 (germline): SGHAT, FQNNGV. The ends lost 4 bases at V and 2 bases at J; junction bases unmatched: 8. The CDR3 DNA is TGTGCCAGCAGCTACCGGGACAGGGAACGAAACTATGGCTACACCTTC. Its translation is CASSYRDRERNYGYTF.

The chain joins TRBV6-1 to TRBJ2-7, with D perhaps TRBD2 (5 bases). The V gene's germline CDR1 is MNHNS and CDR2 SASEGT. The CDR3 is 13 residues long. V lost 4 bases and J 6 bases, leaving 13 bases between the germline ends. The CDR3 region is CASSGSRGSEQYF. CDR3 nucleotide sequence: TGTGCCAGCAGTGGCTCGAGAGGGAGCGAGCAGTACTTC.

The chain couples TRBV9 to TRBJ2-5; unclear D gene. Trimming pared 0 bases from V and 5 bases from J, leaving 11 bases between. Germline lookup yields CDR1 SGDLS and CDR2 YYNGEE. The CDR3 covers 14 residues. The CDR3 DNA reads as TGTGCCAGCAGCGTAGGCACAGAGGAGGAGACCCAGTACTTC. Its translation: CASSVGTEEETQYF.

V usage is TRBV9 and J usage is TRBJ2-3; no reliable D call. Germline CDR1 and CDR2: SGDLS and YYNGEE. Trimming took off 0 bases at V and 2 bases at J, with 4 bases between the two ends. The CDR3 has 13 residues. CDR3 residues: CASSVEDTDTQYF. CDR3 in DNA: TGTGCCAGCAGCGTAGAAGACACAGATACGCAGTATTTT.